The clone carrying this TCR beta chain appeared a few times. Its antigen is not known. This specimen belongs to a study of cytomegalovirus exposure and HLA in healthy donors. The PCR was carried out with 60 Vbeta primers and 13 Jbeta primers. TCRdb's table, derived via immunoSEQ multiplex PCR, lists solely in-frame clones and lacks some. The sample lists around 130,000 clones, over 65% occurring once. Study-wide results and caveats: Cytomegalovirus association was listed for under 200 TCR beta chains. A later analysis by the authors found several of the most significant clusters apparently linked to common viral pathogens. Later on, a genetic analysis was performed. It linked a missense variant in DCLRE1C with V- and J-gene trimming of TCR beta.

The CDR3 runs 15 residues. CDR1 and CDR2 (germline): SGHVS, FNYEAQ. V shed 8 bases and J shed 0 bases, with 13 bases lying between them. This clonotype was obtained from a woman aged 40 to 50 in good health and CMV-seropositive. Sequences were obtained from PBMCs. The rearrangement joins TRBV7-6 to TRBJ2-2; the D gene is possibly TRBD2 (5 bases). This CDR3 is CASSKDGTNTGELFF. For the CDR3, the DNA is TGTGCCAGCTCGAAGGACGGGACGAACACCGGGGAGCTGTTTTTT.